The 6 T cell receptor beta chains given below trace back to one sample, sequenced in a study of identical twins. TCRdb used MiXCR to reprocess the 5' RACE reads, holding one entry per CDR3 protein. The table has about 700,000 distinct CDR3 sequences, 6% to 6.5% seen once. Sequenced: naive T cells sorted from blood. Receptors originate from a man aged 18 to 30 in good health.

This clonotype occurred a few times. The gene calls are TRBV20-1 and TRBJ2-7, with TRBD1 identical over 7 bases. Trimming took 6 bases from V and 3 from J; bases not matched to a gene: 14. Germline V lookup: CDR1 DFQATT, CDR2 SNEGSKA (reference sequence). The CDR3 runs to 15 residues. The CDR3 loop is CSATGQAPFRYEQYF. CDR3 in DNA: TGCAGTGCAACAGGACAGGCACCGTTTCGCTACGAGCAGTACTTC.

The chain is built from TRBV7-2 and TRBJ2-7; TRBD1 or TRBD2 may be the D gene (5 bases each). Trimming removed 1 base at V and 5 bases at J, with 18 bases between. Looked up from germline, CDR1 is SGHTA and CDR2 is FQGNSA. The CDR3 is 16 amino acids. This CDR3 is CASSLGLGEKFHEQYF. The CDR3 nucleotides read TGTGCCAGCAGCTTAGGGTTGGGGGAGAAGTTCCACGAGCAGTACTTC.

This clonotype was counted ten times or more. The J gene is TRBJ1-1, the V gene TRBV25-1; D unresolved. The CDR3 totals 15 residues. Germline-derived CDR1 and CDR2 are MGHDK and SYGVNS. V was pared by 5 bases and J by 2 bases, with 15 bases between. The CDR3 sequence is CASSLLRADNTEAFF. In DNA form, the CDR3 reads TGTGCCAGCAGTCTCCTAAGGGCAGATAACACTGAAGCTTTCTTT. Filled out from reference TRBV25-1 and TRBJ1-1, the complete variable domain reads EADIYQTPRYLVIGTGKKITLECSQTMGHDKMYWYQQDPGMELHLIHYSYGVNSTEKGDLSSESTVSRIRTEHFPLTLESARPSHTSQYLCASSLLRADNTEAFFGQGTRLTVV.

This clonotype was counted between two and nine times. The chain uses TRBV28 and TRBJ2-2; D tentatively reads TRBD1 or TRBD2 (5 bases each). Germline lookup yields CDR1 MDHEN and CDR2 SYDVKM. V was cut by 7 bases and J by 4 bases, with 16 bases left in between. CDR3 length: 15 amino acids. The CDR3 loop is CASIPGAFGTGELFF. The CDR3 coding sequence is TGTGCCAGCATTCCCGGGGCCTTCGGCACCGGGGAGCTGTTTTTT.

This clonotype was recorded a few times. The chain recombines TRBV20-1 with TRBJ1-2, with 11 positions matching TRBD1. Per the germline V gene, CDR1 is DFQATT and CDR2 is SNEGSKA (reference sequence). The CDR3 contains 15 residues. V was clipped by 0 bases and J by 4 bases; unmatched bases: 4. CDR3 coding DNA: TGCAGTGCTAGAGATAGGGACAGGGGGACCTATGGCTACACCTTC. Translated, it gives CSARDRDRGTYGYTF.

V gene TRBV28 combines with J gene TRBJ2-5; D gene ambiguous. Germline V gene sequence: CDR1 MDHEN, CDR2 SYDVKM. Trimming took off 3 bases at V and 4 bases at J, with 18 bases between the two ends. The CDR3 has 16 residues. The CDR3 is CASSFSGNIVRETQYF. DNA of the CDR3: TGTGCCAGCAGTTTTTCGGGTAATATTGTACGAGAGACCCAGTACTTC.